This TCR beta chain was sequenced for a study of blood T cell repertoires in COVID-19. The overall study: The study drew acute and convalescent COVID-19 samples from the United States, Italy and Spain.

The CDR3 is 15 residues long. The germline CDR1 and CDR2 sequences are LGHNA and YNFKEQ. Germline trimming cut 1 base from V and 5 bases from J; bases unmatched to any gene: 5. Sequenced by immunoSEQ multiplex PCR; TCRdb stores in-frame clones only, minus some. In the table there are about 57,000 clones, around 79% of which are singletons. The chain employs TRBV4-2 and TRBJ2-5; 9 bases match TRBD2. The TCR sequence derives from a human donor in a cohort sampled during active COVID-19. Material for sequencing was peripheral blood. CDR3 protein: CASSQGTSGSETQYF. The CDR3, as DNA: TGTGCCAGCAGCCAAGGTACTAGCGGGTCCGAGACCCAGTACTTC.